These 9 T cell receptor beta chains originate from one sample sequenced in a study of T-cell reconstitution after alpha-beta-depleted transplantation in children. Unique molecular identifiers were built into the TCRbeta library. MiXCR, run by TCRdb on the PCR reads, gives a single entry per CDR3 protein. The data hold 330,000 or so distinct CDR3 sequences, with 10% observed a single time. The sequences come from PBMCs from the stem cell graft donor, collected from the stem cell graft. Receptors were obtained from a human donor who donated a stem cell graft to a child with acute lymphoblastic leukemia.

J is TRBJ1-2 and V is TRBV28, with 9 bases lining up with TRBD1. Germline V gene lookup returns CDR1 MDHEN and CDR2 SYDVKM. This CDR3 contains 14 residues. V lost 5 bases to trimming and J lost 6 bases; unmatched junction nucleotides: 7. CDR3 protein: CASSPPDRGDGYTF. The CDR3 region has the DNA TGTGCCAGCAGTCCCCCGGACAGGGGAGATGGCTACACCTTC.

At least ten counts were recorded for this clonotype. This chain links TRBV27 with TRBJ2-5, with 11 nucleotides matching TRBD2. Germline CDR1 is MNHEY and CDR2 is SMNVEV (reference sequence). CDR3 length: 14 residues. The J segment lost 4 bases and the V segment lost 7 bases, leaving 5 bases of the junction unmatched. DNA for the CDR3: TGTGCCAGCATCGGTCTAGCGGGAGGAGAGACCCAGTACTTC. Its translation: CASIGLAGGETQYF.

This clonotype was recorded at least ten times. The chain employs TRBV5-6 and TRBJ1-6; no clear D. Germline CDR1 SGHDT, CDR2 YYEEEE. The CDR3 is made up of 16 amino acids. The V end was cut by 0 bases, the J end by 5 bases, with 12 bases between. CDR3 coding DNA: TGTGCCAGCAGCTTGGTAGAGACATCCCATAATTCACCCCTCCACTTT. Protein: CASSLVETSHNSPLHF.

This chain links TRBV20-1 with TRBJ2-7; TRBD1 might be the D (5 bases). The V gene lost 1 base and the J gene lost 3 bases, with 16 bases spanning the gap. Per germline, CDR1 DFQATT and CDR2 SNEGSKA (reference sequence). The CDR3 is 15 residues long. The CDR3 DNA is TGCAGTGCTAGAGGCCCCAGGGTTGGGTTCTACGAGCAGTACTTC. This translates into CSARGPRVGFYEQYF.

This clonotype was recorded many times. The chain uses TRBV12-3 or TRBV12-4 and TRBJ2-5; TRBD1 matches 9 bases. The J segment lost 5 bases and the V segment lost 3 bases, leaving 10 bases of the junction unmatched. This CDR3 is 16 amino acids long. CDR3 region: CASSFLGQGRGETQYF. The CDR3 DNA follows: TGTGCCAGCAGTTTCCTCGGACAGGGGCGCGGGGAGACCCAGTACTTC.

The chain links TRBV29-1 to TRBJ2-1; 13 bases are a match to TRBD2. Germline CDR1 reads SQVTM; CDR2 reads ANQGSEA. The CDR3 has 18 residues. With 1 base clipped from V and 4 bases from J, the junction kept 10 bases outside the gene matches. The CDR3 DNA reads TGCAGCGTTGAAGGTGGACTAGCGGGAGACGTGGGATACAATGAGCAGTTCTTC. Translation gives CSVEGGLAGDVGYNEQFF.

This clonotype showed up just a few times. This chain connects TRBV6-5 to TRBJ2-7; 8 positions match TRBD2. Per germline, CDR1 MNHEY and CDR2 SVGAGI. Trimming at V came to 4 bases and at J to 6 bases, leaving 8 bases not matched to a gene. The CDR3 sequence is 14 residues long. The CDR3, as DNA: TGTGCCAGCAGTTCCCCCAGCGGGAGAGGCGAGCAGTACTTC. The encoded protein is CASSSPSGRGEQYF.

This clonotype was observed at least ten times. This rearrangement joins TRBV10-3 to TRBJ2-5; no firm D call. The ends were cut back, 11 bases at V and 1 base at J, with 11 bases in the middle. CDR3 length equals 12 residues. CDR1 ENHRY and CDR2 SYGVKD come from the germline V gene. CDR3 DNA: TGTGCCTCGACGGACGGCCAAGAGACCCAGTACTTC. It encodes CASTDGQETQYF.

This clonotype has only a few counts. The chain has TRBV2 and TRBJ2-7; TRBD2 matches 10 bases. The CDR3 consists of 17 residues. Losses at the gene ends were 7 bases for V and 2 bases for J; bases not matched to a gene: 14. Germline V gene lookup returns CDR1 SNHLY and CDR2 FYNNEI. The CDR3 sequence: CASTSYPTSGSTYEQYF. In nucleotides, the CDR3 is TGTGCCAGCACCTCATACCCGACTAGCGGGTCAACCTACGAGCAGTACTTC.